Following are 14 T cell receptor beta chains from one sample sequenced in a study of cytomegalovirus exposure and HLA in healthy donors. PCR used 60 Vbeta primers and 13 Jbeta primers. The assay was immunoSEQ multiplex PCR, and TCRdb's table has in-frame clones only and misses some. The table shows roughly 160,000 clones, with 70% to 80% occurring only once. Material: PBMCs. Source of these receptors: a woman aged 45-65 years in good health and CMV-seronegative.

The CDR3 sequence: CASSLSLGGWETQYF. CDR3 DNA: TGTGCCAGCAGTTTATCTCTCGGGGGTTGGGAGACCCAGTACTTC. The chain combines TRBV28 with TRBJ2-5; D might be TRBD2 (6 bases). Germline V gene sequence: CDR1 MDHEN, CDR2 SYDVKM. CDR3 length: 15 residues. Trimming shortened V by 1 base and J by 5 bases, and 14 bases separated the two germline ends.

The chain couples TRBV5-1 to TRBJ2-7; no firm D call. The V end was cut by 0 bases, the J end by 5 bases, with 9 bases between. Looked up from germline, CDR1 is SGHRS and CDR2 is YFSETQ. The CDR3 is 13 residues long. The CDR3 protein is CASSLANPHEQYF. Written as DNA, the CDR3 is TGCGCCAGCAGCTTGGCTAATCCCCACGAGCAGTACTTC.

The V call is TRBV18, the J call TRBJ2-3; possible D gene TRBD1, 5 bases. The germline gives CDR1 KGHSH, CDR2 LQKENI. V dropped 5 bases and J dropped 2 bases, with 23 bases sitting between them. CDR3 length equals 18 residues. CDR3: CASSKERKKGRHTDTQYF. CDR3 DNA: TGTGCCAGCTCAAAGGAACGAAAAAAGGGGCGTCACACAGATACGCAGTATTTT.

With regard to this clone: Other DNA sequences in this sample translate to the same CDR3. J is TRBJ2-7 and V is TRBV18; the match to TRBD1 covers 8 bases. The CDR3 has 14 residues. The trim removed 6 bases at V and 4 bases at J, leaving 8 bases unmatched. Germline loops: CDR1 KGHSH, CDR2 LQKENI. The CDR3 region is CASSPTGQGYEQYF. In DNA form, the CDR3 reads TGTGCCAGCTCTCCTACTGGACAGGGATACGAGCAGTACTTC.

The chain joins TRBV2 to TRBJ2-7, with TRBD1 as a possible D gene (6 bases). CDR3 length: 14 amino acids. Trimming took off 1 base at V and 2 bases at J, with 9 bases between the two ends. CDR1 SNHLY and CDR2 FYNNEI come from the germline V gene. CDR3: CASSEGGQTYEQYF. CDR3 coding DNA: TGTGCCAGCAGTGAAGGTGGACAGACCTACGAGCAGTACTTC. Full variable domain (outside the CDR3, taken from reference TRBV2 and TRBJ2-7): EPEVTQTPSHQVTQMGQEVILRCVPISNHLYFYWYRQILGQKVEFLVSFYNNEISEKSEIFDDQFSVERPDGSNFTLKIRSTKLEDSAMYFCASSEGGQTYEQYFGPGTRLTVT.

The rearrangement joins TRBV29-1 to TRBJ2-5; 8 bases fit TRBD2. The V gene's germline CDR1 is SQVTM and CDR2 ANQGSEA. Trimming took 3 bases from V and 0 from J; bases not matched to a gene: 3. The CDR3 is made up of 14 amino acids. The CDR3 loop reads CSVDRGGNQETQYF. In nucleotides, the CDR3 is TGCAGCGTTGATCGGGGGGGAAACCAAGAGACCCAGTACTTC.

The chain uses TRBV21-1 and TRBJ2-3; the DNA was not used to check the table's D call, TRBD2. TRBV21-1 is a pseudogene. CDR3 size: 14 residues. CDR3 coding DNA: TGTGCCAGGAACCTAGCGGGGGGCACAGATACGCAGTATTTT. Amino acid sequence: CARNLAGGTDTQYF.

This clone was found once. The chain couples TRBV5-4 to TRBJ2-7; TRBD1 aligns across 8 bases. J lost 0 bases, V lost 2 bases, and 1 base had no gene match. The germline gives CDR1 SGHNT, CDR2 YYREEE (reference sequence). The length of the CDR3 is 14 residues. In nucleotides, the CDR3 is TGTGCCAGCAGCTTCGGACAGGGCTCCTACGAGCAGTACTTC. Amino acids: CASSFGQGSYEQYF.

V and J are TRBV7-9 and TRBJ2-1, with D possibly being TRBD1 (6 bases). The CDR3 contains 16 residues. The V end lost 5 bases, the J end lost 0 bases, and 14 bases lay between the germline ends. Germline V gene data show CDR1 as SEHNR and CDR2 as FQNEAQ (reference sequence). The CDR3 DNA reads as TGTGCCAGCAGCCCAAGATGGACAGACTCCTACAATGAGCAGTTCTTC. This translates into CASSPRWTDSYNEQFF.

V gene TRBV6-1 combines with J gene TRBJ2-6; D possibly corresponds to TRBD1 (5 bases). V lost 3 bases, J lost 1 base, and 10 bases lay in between. There are 16 residues in the CDR3. Germline-derived CDR1 and CDR2 are MNHNS and SASEGT. Written as DNA, the CDR3 is TGTGCCAGCAGTGAGCAGGGTATTTCTGGGGCCAACGTCCTGACTTTC. The encoded protein is CASSEQGISGANVLTF.

The chain links TRBV27 to TRBJ2-7, with a tentative D call TRBD1 (5 bases). The CDR3 consists of 17 residues. Trimming left V 3 bases short and J 6 bases short, with 24 bases between. The germline V gene encodes CDR1 MNHEY and CDR2 SMNVEV (reference sequence). The CDR3 is CASSLWFVGADFAEQYF. As DNA, the CDR3 is TGTGCCAGCAGTTTGTGGTTTGTTGGGGCCGACTTCGCCGAGCAGTACTTC.

This chain links TRBV28 with TRBJ2-3, with 8 bases fitting TRBD1. The CDR3 totals 14 residues. Germline V gives CDR1 MDHEN, CDR2 SYDVKM. J was trimmed by 4 bases and V by 2 bases; bases with no gene match: 2. The CDR3, as DNA: TGTGCCAGCAGTTTAAACAGGGGGTCAGATACGCAGTATTTT. Translating it yields CASSLNRGSDTQYF.

J is TRBJ1-4 and V is TRBV4-3; perhaps TRBD1 as D (6 bases). Germline CDR1 and CDR2: LGHNA and YSLEER. This CDR3 has 17 amino acids. The V gene lost 0 bases and the J gene lost 0 bases, with 11 bases spanning the gap. The CDR3 loop is CASSQDGHRATNEKLFF. DNA for the CDR3: TGCGCCAGCAGCCAAGACGGACACAGGGCAACTAATGAAAAACTGTTTTTT.

This chain joins TRBV6-5 and TRBJ2-7; 10 bases match TRBD2. The germline V gene has CDR1 MNHEY and CDR2 SVGAGI. The CDR3 covers 14 residues. After removal of 7 bases from V and 4 bases from J, the junction contained 7 bases not matched to a gene. CDR3 protein: CASNLNSGGYEQYF. DNA of the CDR3: TGTGCCAGCAACCTAAATAGCGGGGGGTACGAGCAGTACTTC.